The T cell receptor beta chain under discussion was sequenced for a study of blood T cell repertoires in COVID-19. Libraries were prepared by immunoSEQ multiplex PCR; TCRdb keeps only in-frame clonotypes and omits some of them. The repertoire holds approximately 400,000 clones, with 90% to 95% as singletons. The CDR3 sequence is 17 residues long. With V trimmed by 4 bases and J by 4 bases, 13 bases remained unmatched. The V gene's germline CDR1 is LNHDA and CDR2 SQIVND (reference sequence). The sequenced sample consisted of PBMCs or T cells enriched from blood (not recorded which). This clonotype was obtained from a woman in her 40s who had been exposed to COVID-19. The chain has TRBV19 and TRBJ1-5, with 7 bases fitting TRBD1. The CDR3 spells CASSNKPGTAINQPQHF. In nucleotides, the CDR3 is TGTGCCAGTAGTAATAAACCCGGGACAGCCATAAATCAGCCCCAGCATTTT.